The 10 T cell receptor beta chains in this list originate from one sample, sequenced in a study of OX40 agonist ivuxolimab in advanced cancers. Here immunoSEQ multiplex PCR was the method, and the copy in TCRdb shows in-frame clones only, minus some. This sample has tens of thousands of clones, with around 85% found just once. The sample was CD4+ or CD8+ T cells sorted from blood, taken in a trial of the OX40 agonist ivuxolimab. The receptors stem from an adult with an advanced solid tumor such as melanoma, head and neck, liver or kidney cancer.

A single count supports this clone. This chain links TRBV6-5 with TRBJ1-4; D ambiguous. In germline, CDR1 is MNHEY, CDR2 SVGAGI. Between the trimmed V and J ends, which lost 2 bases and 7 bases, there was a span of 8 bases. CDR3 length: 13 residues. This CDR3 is CASSYRVGEKLFF. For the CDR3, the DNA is TGTGCCAGCAGTTACAGGGTGGGTGAAAAACTGTTTTTT.

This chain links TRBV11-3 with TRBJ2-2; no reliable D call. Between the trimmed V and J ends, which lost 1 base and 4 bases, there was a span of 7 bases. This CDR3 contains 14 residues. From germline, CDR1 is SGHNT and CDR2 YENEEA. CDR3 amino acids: CASSLVGATGELFF. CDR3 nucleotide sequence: TGTGCCAGCAGCTTAGTTGGCGCCACCGGGGAGCTGTTTTTT.

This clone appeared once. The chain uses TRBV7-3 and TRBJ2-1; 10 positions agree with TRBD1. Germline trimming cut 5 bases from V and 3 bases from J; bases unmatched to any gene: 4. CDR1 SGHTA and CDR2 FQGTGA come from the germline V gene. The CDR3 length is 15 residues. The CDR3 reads CASSPGTGDYNEQFF. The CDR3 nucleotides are TGTGCCAGCAGCCCCGGGACAGGGGACTACAATGAGCAGTTCTTC.

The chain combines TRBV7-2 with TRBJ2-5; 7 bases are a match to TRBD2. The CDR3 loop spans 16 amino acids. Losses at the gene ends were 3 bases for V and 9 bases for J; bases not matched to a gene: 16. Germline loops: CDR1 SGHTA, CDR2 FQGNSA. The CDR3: CASSFSPGPISGAQYF. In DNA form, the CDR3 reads TGTGCCAGCAGCTTCTCCCCGGGACCGATAAGCGGGGCCCAGTACTTC.

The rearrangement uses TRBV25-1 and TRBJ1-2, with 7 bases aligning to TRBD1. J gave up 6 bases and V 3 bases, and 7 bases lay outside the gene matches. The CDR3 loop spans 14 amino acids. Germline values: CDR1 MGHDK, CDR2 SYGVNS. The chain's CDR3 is CASSDVTGPNGYTF. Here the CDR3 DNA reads TGTGCCAGCAGTGACGTGACAGGGCCGAATGGCTACACCTTC.

The CDR3 protein is CASGIGRGSAYGYTF. The CDR3 DNA reads TGTGCCAGCGGGATCGGACGGGGGTCTGCCTATGGCTACACCTTC. The chain joins TRBV2 to TRBJ1-2; weak D call: TRBD1 (5 bases). CDR3 length equals 15 residues. Germline-derived CDR1 and CDR2 are SNHLY and FYNNEI. V lost 8 bases to trimming and J lost 4 bases, with 20 bases between them.

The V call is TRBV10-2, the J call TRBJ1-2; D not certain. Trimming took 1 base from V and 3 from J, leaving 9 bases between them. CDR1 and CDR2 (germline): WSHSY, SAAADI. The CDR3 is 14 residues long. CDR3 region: CASSEWVEYYGYTF. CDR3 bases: TGCGCCAGCAGTGAGTGGGTGGAATACTATGGCTACACCTTC.

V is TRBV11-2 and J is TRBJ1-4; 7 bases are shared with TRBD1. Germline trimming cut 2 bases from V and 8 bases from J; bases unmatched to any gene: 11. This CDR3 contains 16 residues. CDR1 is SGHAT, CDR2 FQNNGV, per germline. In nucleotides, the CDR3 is TGTGCCAGCAGCTTATACCGGACGACAGGGAGCGAAAAACTGTTTTTT. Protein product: CASSLYRTTGSEKLFF.

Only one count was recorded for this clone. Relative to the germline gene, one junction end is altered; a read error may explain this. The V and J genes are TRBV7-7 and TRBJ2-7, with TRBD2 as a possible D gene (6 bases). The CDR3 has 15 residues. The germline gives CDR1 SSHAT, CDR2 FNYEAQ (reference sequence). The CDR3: CASSQGSSGLYEQYF. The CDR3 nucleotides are TGTGCTAGCAGTCAAGGGTCCAGCGGGCTCTACGAGCAGTACTTC.

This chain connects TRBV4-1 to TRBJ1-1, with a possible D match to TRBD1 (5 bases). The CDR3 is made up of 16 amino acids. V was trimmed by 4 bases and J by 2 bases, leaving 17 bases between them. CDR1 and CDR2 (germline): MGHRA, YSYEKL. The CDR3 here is CASSRESGAPNTEAFF. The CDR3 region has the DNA TGCGCCAGCAGCCGAGAATCCGGGGCCCCAAACACTGAAGCTTTCTTT.